The clone carrying this TCR beta chain has only a few counts. The sample belongs to a study of blood T cell repertoires in COVID-19. V dropped 2 bases and J dropped 8 bases, with 12 bases sitting between them. Germline CDR1 is MNHNY and CDR2 is SVGAGI (reference sequence). CDR3 length: 13 amino acids. In the original processing: Reference gene primer amplification yielded estimated nucleated cell counts. The method was immunoSEQ multiplex PCR; TCRdb's version includes in-frame clones alone and lacks a portion of them. The V and J calls and the clone size are those of that table, but D and trimming were determined from the DNA. The table records about 210,000 clones, around four fifths of them present only once.

Sequenced: peripheral blood. The clonotype was recovered from a woman aged 80 or over with COVID-19, enrolled during active disease. The rearrangement joins TRBV6-6 to TRBJ1-2, with D perhaps matching TRBD1 (5 bases). Here the CDR3 reads CASSYEQGRGYTF. The CDR3, as DNA: TGTGCCAGCAGTTACGAGCAGGGAAGAGGCTACACCTTC.